A single TCR beta chain is shown here with its context. Germline V gives CDR1 MNHEY, CDR2 SVGAGI. The CDR3 runs 12 residues. V was clipped by 5 bases and J by 10 bases, with 9 bases between them. The record originates from a study of blood T cell repertoires in COVID-19. For the study at large: There were acute and convalescent COVID-19 samples, and they came from the United States, Italy and Spain. PBMCs, B-cell-depleted T cells, or T cells provided the cDNA or gDNA that made up the material.

As originally analysed: It was from reference gene primer amplification that nucleated cell counts were estimated. The data were produced by immunoSEQ multiplex PCR, yet TCRdb's version contains in-frame clones alone and is incomplete. The V and J calls and the clone size are those of that table, but D and trimming were determined from the DNA. In the table there are 200,000 to 300,000 clones, about nine tenths of which are singletons. V and J are TRBV6-5 and TRBJ1-6; D is ambiguous. Material for sequencing was peripheral blood. The sequence came from a man in his fifties or sixties who had recovered from COVID-19. CDR3 bases: TGTGCCAGCAGTCTCGGAGAGTCACCCCTCCACTTT. Its protein is CASSLGESPLHF.